A single sample is the source of the 17 T cell receptor beta chains below, sequenced in a study of blood T cell repertoires in COVID-19. Clones were read by immunoSEQ multiplex PCR, and TCRdb kept only the in-frame ones, dropping some. The sample shows around 74,000 clones, roughly 89% of them seen only once. Sequencing input: peripheral blood. The origin of the receptors is a man in his fifties with active COVID-19.

The rearrangement joins TRBV24-1 to TRBJ2-5; no reliable D call. The germline V gene has CDR1 KGHDR and CDR2 SFDVKD. The CDR3 runs to 13 residues. Trimming pared 9 bases from V and 1 base from J, leaving 11 bases between. The CDR3: CATAEEFQETQYF. In nucleotides, the CDR3 is TGTGCCACCGCAGAAGAATTCCAAGAGACCCAGTACTTC.

The chain has TRBV5-5 and TRBJ2-7; 11 bases map to TRBD2. The germline CDR1 and CDR2 sequences are SGHKS and YYEKEE (reference sequence). Trimming at V came to 4 bases and at J to 0 bases, leaving 9 bases not matched to a gene. This CDR3 has 17 residues. CDR3 sequence: CASSPRLAGSSSYEQYF. CDR3 bases: TGTGCCAGCAGCCCTCGACTAGCGGGGTCCAGCTCCTACGAGCAGTACTTC.

The chain carries TRBV7-2 and TRBJ1-5, with 11 bases aligning to TRBD1. CDR1 and CDR2 from the germline V gene are SGHTA and FQGNSA. The CDR3 spans 14 residues. The ends lost 5 bases at V and 6 bases at J; junction bases unmatched: 3. The CDR3 loop reads CASSRTGGGQPQHF. The CDR3 nucleotides are TGTGCCAGCAGCAGGACAGGGGGCGGTCAGCCCCAGCATTTT.

This clone has only a few counts. V usage is TRBV6-5 and J usage is TRBJ1-5; 7 positions agree with TRBD1. The germline V gene has CDR1 MNHEY and CDR2 SVGAGI. The CDR3 loop spans 13 amino acids. After removal of 9 bases from V and 1 base from J, the junction contained 3 bases not matched to a gene. CDR3 coding DNA: TGTGCCAGTCGACAGGGCAGCAATCAGCCCCAGCATTTT. Amino acids: CASRQGSNQPQHF.

Remarks on this clone: The junction differs from germline at one of its ends, possibly a read error. The V and J genes are TRBV5-4 and TRBJ2-1, with D tentatively TRBD1 (5 bases). CDR1 and CDR2 from the germline V gene are SGHNT and YYREEE (reference sequence). The length of the CDR3 is 11 residues. CDR3 sequence (DNA): TGTGCCAGCAGCTTGGACAGGCATAGACTCTTC. This translates into CASSLDRHRLF.

This chain uses TRBV9 with TRBJ2-2; 9 nucleotides align to TRBD1. With 4 bases clipped from V and 6 bases from J, the junction kept 10 bases outside the gene matches. The CDR3 runs to 16 residues. CDR1 is SGDLS, CDR2 YYNGEE, per germline. For the CDR3, the DNA is TGTGCCAGCAGCTTTCACAGGGGGCAGGGGGCCGGGGAGCTGTTTTTT. Amino acids: CASSFHRGQGAGELFF.

The rearrangement uses TRBV19 and TRBJ2-7; D unclear. The CDR3 runs to 14 residues. Germline CDR1 and CDR2: LNHDA and SQIVND (reference sequence). Trimming took 1 base from V and 1 from J, leaving 8 bases between them. CDR3 protein: CASSIVGKSYEQYF. In DNA form, the CDR3 reads TGTGCCAGTAGTATAGTTGGCAAGTCCTACGAGCAGTACTTC.

V gene TRBV19 combines with J gene TRBJ1-2, with 7 bases identical to TRBD1. The CDR3 is made up of 13 amino acids. Germline CDR1 and CDR2: LNHDA and SQIVND (reference sequence). V shed 6 bases and J 2 bases; nucleotides not matched to a gene: 3. CDR3 DNA: TGTGCCAGTAGAGACAGGGCAAACTATGGCTACACCTTC. The encoded protein is CASRDRANYGYTF.

This chain links TRBV6-5 with TRBJ2-2; unclear D gene. The CDR3 covers 13 residues. V lost 6 bases to trimming and J lost 0 bases, with 5 bases between them. The V gene's germline CDR1 is MNHEY and CDR2 SVGAGI. CDR3 sequence: CASRQTNTGELFF. CDR3 nucleotides: TGTGCCAGCAGACAGACGAACACCGGGGAGCTGTTTTTT.

This chain connects TRBV10-3 to TRBJ1-1, with D possibly matching TRBD1 (6 bases). Germline-derived CDR1 and CDR2 are ENHRY and SYGVKD. The V gene lost 0 bases and the J gene lost 0 bases, with 11 bases spanning the gap. There are 16 residues in the CDR3. The CDR3 region is CAISESGGIVNTEAFF. As DNA, the CDR3 is TGTGCCATCAGTGAGTCAGGGGGAATCGTGAACACTGAAGCTTTCTTT.

V is TRBV15 and J is TRBJ2-3, with 9 bases identical to TRBD2. After removal of 1 base from V and 3 bases from J, the junction contained 8 bases not matched to a gene. This CDR3 is 17 amino acids long. CDR1 and CDR2 (germline): LNHNV, YYDKDF (reference sequence). The chain's CDR3 is CATSRVILAGRTDTQYF. The CDR3, as DNA: TGTGCCACCAGCAGAGTGATTCTAGCGGGAAGGACAGATACGCAGTATTTT. Supplemented by reference TRBV15 and TRBJ2-3, the full variable domain reads DAMVIQNPRYQVTQFGKPVTLSCSQTLNHNVMYWYQQKSSQAPKLLFHYYDKDFNNEADTPDNFQSRRPNTSFCFLDIRSPGLGDTAMYLCATSRVILAGRTDTQYFGPGTRLTVL.

This sequence joins TRBV7-2 and TRBJ2-2, with 9 bases matching TRBD1. The CDR3 extends over 15 amino acids. V trimming: 8 bases; J trimming: 5 bases; junction bases outside the gene matches: 9. Looked up from germline, CDR1 is SGHTA and CDR2 is FQGNSA. CDR3 in DNA: TGTGCCAGCGGTCCAGACAGGGGGTGGACCGGGGAGCTGTTTTTT. Protein product: CASGPDRGWTGELFF.

The chain recombines TRBV6-4 with TRBJ1-6; 11 bases align to TRBD1. The ends lost 2 bases at V and 10 bases at J; junction bases unmatched: 4. In germline, CDR1 is MRHNA, CDR2 SNTAGT. CDR3 length equals 15 residues. DNA for the CDR3: TGTGCCAGCAGTGACCAGGGACAGGGGGGCTCACCCCTCCACTTT. Protein sequence: CASSDQGQGGSPLHF.

The rearrangement joins TRBV3-1 (or the pseudogene TRBV3-2) to TRBJ2-1; 7 positions match TRBD2. Germline CDR1 LGHDT, CDR2 YNNKEL (reference sequence). The CDR3 length is 14 residues. V lost 6 bases to trimming and J lost 5 bases; unmatched junction nucleotides: 7. The CDR3 protein is CASRRAGPDNEQFF. Written as DNA, the CDR3 is TGTGCCAGCAGGAGAGCGGGACCCGACAATGAGCAGTTCTTC.

The chain has TRBV3-1 (or the pseudogene TRBV3-2) and TRBJ1-2, with TRBD1 as a possible D gene (5 bases). The germline gives CDR1 LGHDT, CDR2 YNNKEL (reference sequence). Trimming shortened V by 0 bases and J by 7 bases, and 9 bases separated the two germline ends. The CDR3 has 13 amino acids. CDR3 residues: CASSQEAGGGYTF. CDR3 nucleotide sequence: TGTGCCAGCAGCCAAGAGGCCGGGGGTGGCTACACCTTC.

As for this clone: At one boundary the junction diverges from the germline segment, which might be a read error. The rearrangement links TRBV11-2 to TRBJ1-4, with 9 bases fitting TRBD1. The germline V gene has CDR1 SGHAT and CDR2 FQNNGV. This CDR3 is built from 14 residues. The CDR3 nucleotides are TGTGCCAGCAGCCTAGACAGGGGGTTTGAAAAACTGTTTTTT. This codes for CASSLDRGFEKLFF.

V gene TRBV19 combines with J gene TRBJ2-5; a possible D gene is TRBD1 (5 bases). There are 13 residues in the CDR3. V lost 3 bases and J 5 bases, leaving 10 bases between the germline ends. The V gene's germline CDR1 is LNHDA and CDR2 SQIVND (reference sequence). The CDR3 loop reads CASSIGRVETQYF. The CDR3 region has the DNA TGTGCCAGTAGTATTGGCAGGGTGGAGACCCAGTACTTC.